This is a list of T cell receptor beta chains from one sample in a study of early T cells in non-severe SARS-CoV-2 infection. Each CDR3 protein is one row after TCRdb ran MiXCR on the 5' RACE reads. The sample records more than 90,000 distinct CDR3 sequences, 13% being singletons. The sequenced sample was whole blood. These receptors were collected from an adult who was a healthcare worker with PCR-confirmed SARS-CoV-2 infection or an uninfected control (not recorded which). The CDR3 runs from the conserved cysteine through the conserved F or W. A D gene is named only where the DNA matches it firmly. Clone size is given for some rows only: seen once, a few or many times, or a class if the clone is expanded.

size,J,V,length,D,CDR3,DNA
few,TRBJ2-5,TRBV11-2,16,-,CASSLGSRRSEETQYF,TGTGCCAGCAGCTTGGGTTCCCGGCGGTCAGAAGAGACCCAGTACTTC
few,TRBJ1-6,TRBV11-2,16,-,CASSPHDRTTNSPLHF,TGTGCCAGCAGCCCGCACGACAGGACAACCAATTCACCCCTCCACTTT
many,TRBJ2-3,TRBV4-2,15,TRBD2,CASSQERGATDTQYF,TGTGCCAGCAGCCAGGAGCGGGGGGCCACAGATACGCAGTATTTT
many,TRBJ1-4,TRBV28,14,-,CASRNPSGNEKLFF,TGTGCCAGCAGAAACCCCTCGGGGAATGAAAAACTGTTTTTT
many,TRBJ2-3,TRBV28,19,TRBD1,CASRLAFGDRGLRTDTQYF,TGTGCCAGCAGATTGGCGTTCGGGGACAGGGGCCTGAGGACAGATACGCAGTATTTT
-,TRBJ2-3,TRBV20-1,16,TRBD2,CSASPLRGGGADTQYF,TGCAGTGCTAGTCCCCTAAGGGGCGGGGGGGCTGATACGCAGTATTTT
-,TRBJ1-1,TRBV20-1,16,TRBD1,CSARLRQGLQNTEAFF,TGCAGTGCTAGATTACGACAGGGCCTTCAGAACACTGAAGCTTTCTTT
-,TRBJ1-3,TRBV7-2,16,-,CASSSYQAGAGNTIYF,TGTGCCAGCAGCTCGTACCAGGCAGGAGCTGGAAACACCATATATTTT
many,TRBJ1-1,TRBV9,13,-,CASSGGADTEAFF,TGTGCCAGCAGCGGCGGGGCCGACACTGAAGCTTTCTTT
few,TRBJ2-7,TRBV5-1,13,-,CASSWAREYEQYF,TGCGCCAGCAGCTGGGCACGTGAATACGAGCAGTACTTC
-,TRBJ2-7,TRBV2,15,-,CASSEVGFNSYEQYF,TGTGCCAGCAGTGAAGTAGGATTTAACTCCTACGAGCAGTACTTC
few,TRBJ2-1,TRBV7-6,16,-,CASSFTPWGILNEQFF,TGTGCCAGCAGCTTTACCCCGTGGGGGATCTTAAATGAGCAGTTCTTC
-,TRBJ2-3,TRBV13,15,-,CASSLVGGPGDTQYF,TGTGCCAGCAGCTTAGTAGGGGGGCCAGGAGATACGCAGTATTTT
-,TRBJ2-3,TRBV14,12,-,CASSPGGFTQYF,TGTGCCAGCAGTCCCGGCGGGTTTACGCAGTATTTT
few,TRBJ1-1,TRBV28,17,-,CASSYPGGQGLYTEAFF,TGTGCCAGCAGTTACCCCGGTGGGCAGGGGCTATACACTGAAGCTTTCTTT
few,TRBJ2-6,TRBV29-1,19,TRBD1,CSVAGERQGAVSGANVLTF,TGCAGCGTTGCTGGAGAACGACAGGGGGCCGTCTCTGGGGCCAACGTCCTGACTTTC
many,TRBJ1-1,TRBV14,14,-,CASSLRIPSTEAFF,TGTGCCAGCAGCCTCCGAATTCCAAGCACTGAAGCTTTCTTT
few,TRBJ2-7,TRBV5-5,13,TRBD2,CASSKGLAPEQYF,TGTGCCAGCAGCAAGGGACTAGCCCCAGAGCAGTACTTC
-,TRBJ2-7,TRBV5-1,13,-,CASSTDGIGERYF,TGCGCCAGCAGCACGGACGGGATCGGCGAGCGGTACTTC
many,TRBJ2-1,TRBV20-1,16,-,CSAILRTATLYNEQFF,TGCAGTGCTATCCTGCGGACAGCGACTCTCTACAATGAGCAGTTCTTC
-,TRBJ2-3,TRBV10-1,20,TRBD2,CASSESAGGGMASGTDTQYF,TGCGCCAGCAGTGAGTCGGCGGGGGGGGGCATGGCGTCGGGCACAGATACGCAGTATTTT
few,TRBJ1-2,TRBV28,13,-,CASRSQNMYGYTF,TGTGCCAGCAGATCGCAGAACATGTATGGCTACACCTTC
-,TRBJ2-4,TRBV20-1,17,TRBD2,CSATLAGAVLAKNIQYF,TGCAGTGCTACCCTAGCGGGGGCTGTCTTAGCCAAAAACATTCAGTACTTC
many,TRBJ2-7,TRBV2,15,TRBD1,CASSPDRGRSYEQYF,TGTGCCAGCAGTCCTGACAGGGGGCGTTCCTACGAGCAGTACTTC
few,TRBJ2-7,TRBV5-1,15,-,CASSPYLSGSYEQYF,TGCGCCAGCAGCCCCTATCTATCTGGGAGCTACGAGCAGTACTTC
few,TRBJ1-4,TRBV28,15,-,CASSFIGSDWEKLFF,TGTGCCAGCAGTTTCATAGGGTCCGACTGGGAAAAACTGTTTTTT
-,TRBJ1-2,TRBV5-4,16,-,CASSLDQERPLEGYTF,TGTGCCAGCAGCTTGGATCAGGAGAGGCCCCTAGAGGGCTACACCTTC
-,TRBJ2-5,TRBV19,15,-,CASSIDGDNQETQYF,TGTGCCAGTAGTATAGATGGGGACAACCAAGAGACCCAGTACTTC
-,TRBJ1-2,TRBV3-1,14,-,CASSQDLTAGGYTF,TGTGCCAGCAGCCAAGATCTAACAGCCGGGGGCTACACCTTC
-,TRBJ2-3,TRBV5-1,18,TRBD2,CASSQGLAGGPSTDTQYF,TGCGCCAGCAGCCAAGGACTAGCGGGGGGCCCGAGCACAGATACGCAGTATTTT
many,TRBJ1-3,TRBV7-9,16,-,CASSPDRWLSGNTIYF,TGTGCCAGCAGCCCAGACAGGTGGCTCTCTGGAAACACCATATATTTT
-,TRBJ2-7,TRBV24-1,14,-,CATSGGGSSYEQYF,TGTGCCACCAGTGGGGGCGGCAGCTCCTACGAGCAGTACTTC
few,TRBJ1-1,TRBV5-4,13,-,CASSLEDNTEAFF,TGTGCCAGCAGCTTGGAAGATAACACTGAAGCTTTCTTT
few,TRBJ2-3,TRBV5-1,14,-,CASSLAPASDTQYF,TGCGCCAGCAGCTTGGCCCCGGCTTCAGATACGCAGTATTTT
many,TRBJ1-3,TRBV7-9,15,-,CASSLAGSRENTIYF,TGTGCCAGCAGCTTAGCGGGCAGTCGGGAAAACACCATATATTTT
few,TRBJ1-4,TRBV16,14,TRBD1,CASSQSGTGQKLFF,TGTGCCAGCAGCCAATCGGGGACAGGGCAAAAACTGTTTTTT
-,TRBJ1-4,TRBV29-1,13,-,CSARGVKVEKLFF,TGCAGCGCCCGCGGGGTCAAGGTTGAAAAACTGTTTTTT
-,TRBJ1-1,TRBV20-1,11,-,CSVPAGREAFF,TGCAGTGTTCCGGCTGGACGGGAAGCTTTCTTT
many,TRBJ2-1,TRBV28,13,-,CASSLGLYNEQFF,TGTGCCAGCAGTTTGGGCCTCTACAATGAGCAGTTCTTC
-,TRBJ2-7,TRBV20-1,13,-,CSARGRQIYEQYF,TGCAGTGCTAGGGGGCGCCAGATCTACGAGCAGTACTTC
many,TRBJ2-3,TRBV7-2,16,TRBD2,CASSLALGGRTDTQYF,TGTGCCAGCAGCTTAGCTCTCGGGGGGAGGACAGATACGCAGTATTTT
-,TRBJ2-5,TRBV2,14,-,CASSFDTTGETQYF,TGTGCCAGCAGCTTCGACACCACCGGCGAGACCCAGTACTTC
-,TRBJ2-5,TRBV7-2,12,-,CASSLAIETQYF,TGTGCCAGCAGCTTAGCGATAGAGACCCAGTACTTC
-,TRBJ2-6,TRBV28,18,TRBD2,CASSLPPGGGSGANVLTF,TGTGCCAGCAGTCTCCCACCGGGCGGGGGTTCTGGGGCCAACGTCCTGACTTTC
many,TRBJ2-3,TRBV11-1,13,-,CASSLFPSDTQYF,TGTGCCAGCAGCTTATTCCCCTCAGATACGCAGTATTTT
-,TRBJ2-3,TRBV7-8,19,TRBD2,CASSLERVVRGASLDTQYF,TGTGCCAGCAGCTTAGAACGGGTGGTGCGGGGGGCCAGCTTAGATACGCAGTATTTT
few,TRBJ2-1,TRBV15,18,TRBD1,CATSRSSWGQGHDNEQFF,TGTGCCACCAGCAGATCTTCTTGGGGACAGGGACATGACAATGAGCAGTTCTTC
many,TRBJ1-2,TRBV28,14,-,CASTDSTPPLGYTF,TGTGCCAGCACCGACTCGACCCCTCCCCTGGGCTACACCTTC
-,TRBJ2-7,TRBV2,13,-,CASRDGLHYEQYF,TGTGCCAGCAGGGATGGACTCCACTACGAGCAGTACTTC
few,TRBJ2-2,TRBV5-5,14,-,CASDSPRGSGELFF,TGTGCCAGCGACTCGCCTAGAGGGTCCGGGGAGCTGTTTTTT
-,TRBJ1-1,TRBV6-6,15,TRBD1,CASTPGTGGKTEAFF,TGTGCCAGCACCCCCGGGACAGGGGGCAAGACTGAAGCTTTCTTT
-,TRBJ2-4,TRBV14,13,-,CASSRGVQNIQYF,TGTGCCAGCAGCCGCGGGGTACAAAACATTCAGTACTTC
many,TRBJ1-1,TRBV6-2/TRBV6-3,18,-,CASRDPNREGEMNTEAFF,TGTGCCAGCAGAGATCCTAACAGGGAAGGGGAAATGAACACTGAAGCTTTCTTT
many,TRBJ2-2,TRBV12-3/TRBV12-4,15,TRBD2,CASSFLAGADGELFF,TGTGCCAGCAGTTTTCTAGCGGGGGCCGACGGGGAGCTGTTTTTT
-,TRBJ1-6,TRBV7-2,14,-,CASSLRRKNSPLHF,TGTGCCAGCAGCTTAAGGCGCAAAAATTCACCCCTCCACTTT
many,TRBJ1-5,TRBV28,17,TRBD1,CASSSRTGRHSNQPQHF,TGTGCCAGCAGTTCTCGGACAGGGAGACATAGCAATCAGCCCCAGCATTTT
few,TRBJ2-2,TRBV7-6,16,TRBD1,CASSPMTGKNTGELFF,TGTGCCAGCAGCCCGATGACAGGGAAGAACACCGGGGAGCTGTTTTTT
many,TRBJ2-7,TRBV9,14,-,CASSSGQSGHEQYF,TGTGCCAGCAGCTCCGGACAGTCCGGCCACGAGCAGTACTTC
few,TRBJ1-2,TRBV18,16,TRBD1,CASSPIAGQGSGGYTF,TGTGCCAGCTCACCAATAGCGGGACAGGGTTCTGGTGGCTACACCTTC
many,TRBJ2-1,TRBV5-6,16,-,CASSKYQGSSYNEQFF,TGTGCCAGCAGCAAATACCAGGGGAGCTCCTACAATGAGCAGTTCTTC